The 7 T cell receptor beta chains reported below all come from one sample, sequenced in a study of T cell repertoires and HLA-DP antigens. No antigens are known for them. The method was immunoSEQ multiplex PCR; TCRdb's version includes in-frame clones alone and lacks a portion of them. Of about 73,000 clones in the sample, about four fifths were seen once. The sequencing sample was made of CD4+ T cells from PBMCs. The receptors stem from a man aged 55-75 years in good health and CMV-seronegative.

The CDR3 DNA reads TGCAGCACCGGACTACTTCCGGGGGCTCGCATGAACACTGAAGCTTTCTTT. This sequence encodes CSTGLLPGARMNTEAFF. The rearrangement joins TRBV29-1 to TRBJ1-1; possible D gene TRBD1, 6 bases. Germline loops: CDR1 SQVTM, CDR2 ANQGSEA. Trimming took off 8 bases at V and 0 bases at J, with 25 bases between the two ends. CDR3 size: 17 residues.

The genes are TRBV5-1 and TRBJ2-5; maybe TRBD2 (6 bases). The CDR3 totals 13 residues. The V gene lost 3 bases and the J gene lost 5 bases, with 11 bases spanning the gap. Germline V lookup: CDR1 SGHRS, CDR2 YFSETQ. CDR3 region: CASSSGSSETQYF. In DNA form, the CDR3 reads TGCGCCAGCAGCTCCGGGAGTAGCGAGACCCAGTACTTC.

The chain recombines TRBV19 with TRBJ1-4, with D possibly matching TRBD1 (5 bases). Germline assignment: CDR1 LNHDA and CDR2 SQIVND (reference sequence). The CDR3 spans 14 residues. V was pared by 4 bases and J by 8 bases, with 14 bases between. The CDR3 DNA reads as TGTGCCAGTAGTAAGCAGGGCCTTCGGGAAAAACTGTTTTTT. This encodes CASSKQGLREKLFF.

The table lists this clone with a few counts. The chain uses TRBV9 and TRBJ2-2; 9 bases are a match to TRBD1. Germline lookup yields CDR1 SGDLS and CDR2 YYNGEE. Germline trimming cut 0 bases from V and 4 bases from J; bases unmatched to any gene: 4. CDR3 length: 16 amino acids. Written as DNA, the CDR3 is TGTGCCAGCAGCGTAGACTGGACAGGGGTCACCGGGGAGCTGTTTTTT. This encodes CASSVDWTGVTGELFF.

The chain employs TRBV6-5 and TRBJ2-2; no definite D call. This CDR3 has 13 residues. Germline CDR1 MNHEY, CDR2 SVGAGI. The germline V and J ends were trimmed by 0 bases and 8 bases, with 7 bases remaining between them. As DNA, the CDR3 is TGTGCCAGCAGTTACTCGATTTTGGGGGAGCTGTTTTTT. It specifies CASSYSILGELFF.

The chain is built from TRBV7-2 and TRBJ2-3, with a possible D match to TRBD2 (6 bases). This CDR3 comprises 14 residues. Trimming cost V 7 bases and J 2 bases, with 13 bases left between them. Per the germline V gene, CDR1 is SGHTA and CDR2 is FQGNSA. CDR3 region: CASTQGLPTDTQYF. Written as DNA, the CDR3 is TGTGCCAGCACCCAGGGACTTCCCACAGATACGCAGTATTTT.

The chain links TRBV10-1 to TRBJ2-7; 8 nucleotides line up with TRBD2. This CDR3 region has 15 residues. Per the germline V gene, CDR1 is WNHNN and CDR2 is SYGVQD (reference sequence). With V trimmed by 7 bases and J by 2 bases, 10 bases remained unmatched. The CDR3 protein is CASTYHRRGAYEQYV. CDR3 DNA: TGCGCCAGCACCTACCACAGGCGGGGGGCCTACGAGCAGTACGTC.